Presented here are 30 T cell receptor beta chains from one specimen sequenced in a study of identical twins. TCRdb reprocessed the 5' RACE reads via MiXCR and lists one record per CDR3 protein. The repertoire holds around 490,000 distinct CDR3 sequences, with roughly 15% as singletons. These sequences were also reported in another study, on yellow fever vaccine responses in identical twins.

The sequencing input was CD4+ T cells sorted from blood. Receptor source: a woman between 18 and 29 years old in good health.

This clonotype appeared a few times. The chain combines TRBV5-1 with TRBJ2-5, with 10 bases identical to TRBD2. Germline CDR1 is SGHRS and CDR2 is YFSETQ. V gave up 2 bases and J gave up 4 bases; unmatched junction bases: 8. The CDR3 spans 16 residues. The DNA of the CDR3 is TGCGCCAGCAGCTTCTACAGCGGGGGGGCCGGAGAGACCCAGTACTTC. This codes for CASSFYSGGAGETQYF. The variable domain in full, completed from reference TRBV5-1 and TRBJ2-5, reads KAGVTQTPRYLIKTRGQQVTLSCSPISGHRSVSWYQQTPGQGLQFLFEYFSETQRNKGNFPGRFSGRQFSNSRSEMNVSTLELGDSALYLCASSFYSGGAGETQYFGPGTRLLVL.

This clonotype has more than one count but fewer than ten. The CDR3 sequence: CSVKPIPGRDHNEQFF. The CDR3, as DNA: TGCAGCGTCAAACCCATCCCAGGCCGGGACCACAATGAGCAGTTCTTC. This rearrangement joins TRBV29-1 to TRBJ2-1, with D perhaps assigned TRBD1 or TRBD2 (5 bases each). This CDR3 comprises 16 residues. Between the trimmed V and J ends, which lost 6 bases and 5 bases, there was a span of 23 bases. Per germline, CDR1 SQVTM and CDR2 ANQGSEA.

This clonotype has ten or more counts. The rearrangement links TRBV10-3 to TRBJ1-1; D gene unclear. Germline lookup yields CDR1 ENHRY and CDR2 SYGVKD. This CDR3 is 18 amino acids long. Trimming removed 3 bases from V and 2 bases from J, with 22 bases in between. CDR3 DNA sequence: TGTGCCATCAGTGAAGGAGGACTGTTTACAGAACAAAACACTGAAGCTTTCTTT. Translated, it gives CAISEGGLFTEQNTEAFF.

The chain couples TRBV7-9 to TRBJ2-5; no clear D. CDR3 length: 15 amino acids. Germline CDR1 and CDR2: SEHNR and FQNEAQ (reference sequence). V lost 0 bases to trimming and J lost 2 bases, with 10 bases between them. DNA of the CDR3: TGTGCCAGCAGCTTAGCGATTCGGGTACAAGAGACCCAGTACTTC. Translation: CASSLAIRVQETQYF.

Only a few counts were recorded for this clonotype. J is TRBJ2-1 and V is TRBV5-1, with D perhaps TRBD1 or TRBD2 (5 bases each). In germline, CDR1 is SGHRS, CDR2 YFSETQ. This CDR3 is 15 amino acids long. The V gene lost 0 bases and the J gene lost 8 bases, with 15 bases spanning the gap. In nucleotides, the CDR3 is TGCGCCAGCAGCTTGGTGGGGACGGCAGGCGATGAGCAGTTCTTC. This gives the protein CASSLVGTAGDEQFF. Full variable domain (rest looked up from reference TRBV5-1 and TRBJ2-1): KAGVTQTPRYLIKTRGQQVTLSCSPISGHRSVSWYQQTPGQGLQFLFEYFSETQRNKGNFPGRFSGRQFSNSRSEMNVSTLELGDSALYLCASSLVGTAGDEQFFGPGTRLTVL.

The sample holds a few counts of this clonotype. The DNA for the CDR3 is TGCGCCAGCAGCTTTGGCTACCGCACAGATACGCAGTATTTT. Its translation is CASSFGYRTDTQYF. The genes are TRBV5-1 and TRBJ2-3; D uncertain. Germline V CDR1 and CDR2: SGHRS, YFSETQ. Trimming took off 2 bases at V and 1 base at J, with 8 bases between the two ends. This CDR3 is 14 amino acids long.

J is TRBJ2-5 and V is TRBV12-3 or TRBV12-4, with a possible D match to TRBD2 (6 bases). Between the trimmed V and J ends, which lost 0 bases and 2 bases, there was a span of 13 bases. The CDR3 covers 16 residues. CDR3 region: CASSLARRDSQETQYF. Written as DNA, the CDR3 is TGTGCCAGCAGTTTAGCGCGAAGGGACTCTCAAGAGACCCAGTACTTC.

The chain uses TRBV20-1 and TRBJ2-7; 7 nucleotides line up with TRBD1. CDR3 size: 15 residues. CDR1 is DFQATT and CDR2 is SNEGSKA in the germline V gene (reference sequence). With V trimmed by 3 bases and J by 1 base, 9 bases remained unmatched. CDR3 nucleotides: TGCAGTGCTAGGGTCCCCGGGACAGCTTCCTACGAGCAGTACTTC. Its protein product is CSARVPGTASYEQYF.

There are a few counts of this clonotype. The chain combines TRBV27 with TRBJ2-2; 8 bases line up with TRBD2. Germline assignment: CDR1 MNHEY and CDR2 SMNVEV (reference sequence). The CDR3 length is 16 residues. Trimming at V came to 5 bases and at J to 6 bases, leaving 11 bases not matched to a gene. CDR3 sequence: CASSRTSGGLAGELFF. The CDR3 region has the DNA TGTGCCAGCAGTCGAACGAGCGGGGGTCTCGCCGGGGAGCTGTTTTTT.

This clonotype was seen many times. The chain has TRBV5-1 and TRBJ2-1; perhaps TRBD2 as D (6 bases). The CDR3 length is 17 residues. Trimming took 0 bases from V and 0 from J, leaving 13 bases between them. Germline CDR1 SGHRS, CDR2 YFSETQ. CDR3 in amino acids: CASSLGTTTFSYNEQFF. Here the CDR3 DNA reads TGCGCCAGCAGCTTGGGGACTACCACGTTCTCCTACAATGAGCAGTTCTTC.

This clonotype was observed a few times. The rearrangement uses TRBV5-1 and TRBJ2-1; the D is unclear. Germline loops: CDR1 SGHRS, CDR2 YFSETQ. The germline V and J ends were trimmed by 4 bases and 7 bases, with 12 bases remaining between them. This CDR3 is 13 amino acids long. CDR3 in DNA: TGCGCCAGCAGCCCTAGGCGAGAAAATGAGCAGTTCTTC. This gives the protein CASSPRRENEQFF.

The rearrangement links TRBV6-1 to TRBJ2-5; 10 nucleotides agree with TRBD1. This CDR3 is 13 amino acids long. The trim removed 6 bases at V and 4 bases at J, leaving 2 bases unmatched. Germline V gene data show CDR1 as MNHNS and CDR2 as SASEGT. DNA for the CDR3: TGTGCCAGCAGACGGACAGGGGGAGAGACCCAGTACTTC. Translation gives CASRRTGGETQYF.

This clonotype showed up many times. The CDR3 nucleotides are TGCGCCGTCCAGGTGGCCCGGCAGGGGTACCAAGAGACCCAGTACTTC. Translating it yields CAVQVARQGYQETQYF. The chain has TRBV10-2 and TRBJ2-5, with a tentative D call TRBD1 (6 bases). There are 16 residues in the CDR3. Trimming cost V 11 bases and J 0 bases, with 22 bases left between them. CDR1 and CDR2 (germline): WSHSY, SAAADI.

CDR3 bases: TGCGCCAGCAGCCAATTTACAGCGGGCCAACAATCATACAATGAGCAGTTCTTC. Protein sequence: CASSQFTAGQQSYNEQFF. V gene TRBV4-1 combines with J gene TRBJ2-1; D may be TRBD2 (6 bases). The CDR3 consists of 18 residues. V gave up 2 bases and J gave up 4 bases, with 21 bases separating them. The germline gives CDR1 MGHRA, CDR2 YSYEKL.

This clonotype was counted at least ten times. The chain links TRBV12-3 or TRBV12-4 to TRBJ1-1; 8 nucleotides agree with TRBD1. This CDR3 has 15 residues. Trimming took 3 bases from V and 4 from J; bases not matched to a gene: 7. This CDR3 is CASSFLTGEATEAFF. CDR3 DNA: TGTGCCAGCAGTTTTCTGACAGGGGAGGCCACTGAAGCTTTCTTT.

The J gene is TRBJ2-1, the V gene TRBV9; D could derive from TRBD1 or TRBD2 (5 bases each). This CDR3 region has 17 residues. Germline assignment: CDR1 SGDLS and CDR2 YYNGEE. The germline V and J ends were trimmed by 3 bases and 0 bases, with 16 bases remaining between them. The CDR3 coding sequence is TGTGCCAGCAGCGCCAGAGGGTGGGGGAGCTCCTACAATGAGCAGTTCTTC. Translated: CASSARGWGSSYNEQFF. Full variable domain (remainder filled in from reference TRBV9 and TRBJ2-1): DSGVTQTPKHLITATGQRVTLRCSPRSGDLSVYWYQQSLDQGLQFLIQYYNGEERAKGNILERFSAQQFPDLHSELNLSSLELGDSALYFCASSARGWGSSYNEQFFGPGTRLTVL.

This clonotype was detected only a few times. The chain recombines TRBV7-6 with TRBJ2-1; no reliable D call. V was trimmed by 1 base and J by 7 bases, leaving 14 bases between them. Germline V CDR1 and CDR2: SGHVS, FNYEAQ. The CDR3 spans 15 residues. CDR3 amino acids: CASSLGPTRRNEQFF. DNA for the CDR3: TGTGCCAGCAGCTTAGGGCCGACTCGACGGAATGAGCAGTTCTTC.

This clonotype has only a few counts. This chain connects TRBV3-1 to TRBJ2-3; possible D gene TRBD2, 6 bases. The length of the CDR3 is 14 residues. Deletions cut 4 bases from V and 5 bases from J, with 13 bases between. Germline CDR1 and CDR2: LGHDT and YNNKEL (reference sequence). In nucleotides, the CDR3 is TGTGCCAGCAGCCTACGACTAGTTGGAGATACGCAGTATTTT. Its protein product is CASSLRLVGDTQYF.

The DNA for the CDR3 is TGTGCCAGCAGTCAGGGGGTGAACACCGGGGAGCTGTTTTTT. Amino acids: CASSQGVNTGELFF. The chain recombines TRBV7-3 with TRBJ2-2; the match to TRBD1 covers 7 bases. Trimming took 6 bases from V and 1 from J; bases not matched to a gene: 2. Looked up from germline, CDR1 is SGHTA and CDR2 is FQGTGA. This CDR3 contains 14 residues. Full variable domain (missing parts from reference TRBV7-3 and TRBJ2-2): GAGVSQTPSNKVTEKGKYVELRCDPISGHTALYWYRQSLGQGPEFLIYFQGTGAADDSGLPNDRFFAVRPEGSVSTLKIQRTERGDSAVYLCASSQGVNTGELFFGEGSRLTVL.

This clonotype has a handful of counts. CDR3 sequence: CASENPGTDTQYF. In DNA form, the CDR3 reads TGTGCCAGCGAAAACCCCGGCACAGATACGCAGTATTTT. The chain uses TRBV28 and TRBJ2-3, with D hard to call. With 8 bases removed from V and 1 base from J, the gap between germline ends came to 10 bases. The CDR3 sequence is 13 residues long. CDR1 and CDR2 (germline): MDHEN, SYDVKM.

This clonotype was seen a handful of times. CDR3 sequence (DNA): TGTGCCAGCACCGAAGCGGGAGGGCCGAACACCGGGGAGCTGTTTTTT. As protein: CASTEAGGPNTGELFF. The chain links TRBV2 to TRBJ2-2; TRBD2 aligns across 10 bases. CDR3 size: 16 residues. CDR1 SNHLY and CDR2 FYNNEI come from the germline V gene. The ends lost 7 bases at V and 0 bases at J; junction bases unmatched: 5.

This clonotype turned up a few times. The CDR3 spells CASSQVLGGLPYF. DNA of the CDR3: TGTGCCAGCAGCCAAGTACTGGGGGGGCTTCCGTACTTC. The gene calls are TRBV14 and TRBJ2-7; tentatively, D is TRBD2 (7 bases). The CDR3 extends over 13 amino acids. V was trimmed by 1 base and J by 12 bases, leaving 16 bases between them. Germline V CDR1 and CDR2: SGHDN, FVKESK.

This clonotype was observed once. This chain connects TRBV25-1 to TRBJ2-1, with 8 nucleotides matching TRBD2. The germline V gene encodes CDR1 MGHDK and CDR2 SYGVNS. The length of the CDR3 is 16 residues. V was clipped by 2 bases and J by 3 bases; unmatched bases: 6. This chain's CDR3 is CASSEISGTDYNEQFF. The CDR3 nucleotides are TGTGCCAGCAGTGAAATTAGCGGGACTGACTACAATGAGCAGTTCTTC.

The chain combines TRBV4-1 with TRBJ2-1, with D unclear. Germline assignment: CDR1 MGHRA and CDR2 YSYEKL. V was cut by 3 bases and J by 3 bases, with 3 bases left in between. The CDR3 extends over 12 amino acids. The CDR3 sequence is CASSQIYNEQFF. Written as DNA, the CDR3 is TGCGCCAGCAGCCAGATCTACAATGAGCAGTTCTTC.

The table lists this clonotype with a few counts. The chain is built from TRBV15 and TRBJ1-1; 8 bases are shared with TRBD1. Per germline, CDR1 LNHNV and CDR2 YYDKDF (reference sequence). V dropped 6 bases and J dropped 5; count of bases not matched to a gene: 5. The CDR3 contains 13 residues. The CDR3 nucleotides read TGTGCCACCAGGACAGGGGAAGGGACTGAAGCTTTCTTT. Protein product: CATRTGEGTEAFF.

This clonotype was seen a handful of times. The chain recombines TRBV6-1 with TRBJ2-3; 12 positions agree with TRBD2. From germline, CDR1 is MNHNS and CDR2 SASEGT. The length of the CDR3 is 17 residues. Losses at the gene ends were 6 bases for V and 4 bases for J; bases not matched to a gene: 11. CDR3 residues: CASSLLPTSGSADTQYF. The CDR3 coding sequence is TGTGCCAGCAGCCTCCTGCCGACTAGCGGGAGTGCAGATACGCAGTATTTT.

This clonotype was observed a few times. This chain links TRBV11-1 with TRBJ2-7; D ambiguous. V dropped 3 bases and J dropped 0 bases, with 24 bases sitting between them. In germline, CDR1 is SGHAT, CDR2 FQDESV (reference sequence). The CDR3 runs to 19 residues. In DNA, the CDR3 is TGTGCCAGCAGCTTGGGAACTGGGTACCTCACCGAATTCTCCTACGAGCAGTACTTC. Translation: CASSLGTGYLTEFSYEQYF.

In this sample, this clonotype turned up a few times. The rearrangement joins TRBV28 to TRBJ2-5; D may be TRBD1 (6 bases). Trimming left V 0 bases short and J 5 bases short, with 13 bases between. CDR3 length: 15 residues. The V gene's germline CDR1 is MDHEN and CDR2 SYDVKM. The DNA for the CDR3 is TGTGCCAGCAGTTTATGGGGGGTTACAGGGGAGACCCAGTACTTC. Protein: CASSLWGVTGETQYF. Looking up the rest from reference TRBV28 and TRBJ2-5 gives the full variable domain: DVKVTQSSRYLVKRTGEKVFLECVQDMDHENMFWYRQDPGLGLRLIYFSYDVKMKEKGDIPEGYSVSREKKERFSLILESASTNQTSMYLCASSLWGVTGETQYFGPGTRLLVL.

This clonotype has only a few counts. The gene calls are TRBV10-3 and TRBJ2-1; TRBD2 matches 13 bases. CDR1 is ENHRY, CDR2 SYGVKD, per germline. This CDR3 comprises 14 residues. With 10 bases clipped from V and 7 bases from J, the junction kept 7 bases outside the gene matches. This CDR3 is CATRGGLAGNEQFF. The CDR3 coding sequence is TGTGCCACCCGGGGGGGACTAGCGGGGAATGAGCAGTTCTTC.

A few counts support this clonotype. This CDR3 is CATSDPPSAEQYF. CDR3 in DNA: TGTGCCACCAGTGACCCTCCGTCGGCGGAGCAGTACTTC. The V gene is TRBV24-1, the J gene TRBJ2-7, with no clear D. V lost 4 bases and J lost 7, with 13 bases in between. The CDR3 contains 13 residues. Germline assignment: CDR1 KGHDR and CDR2 SFDVKD.